These T cell receptor beta chains were read from a single sample in a study of T cell responses to AZD1222 COVID-19 vaccine. Using immunoSEQ multiplex PCR, the repertoire was profiled, and TCRdb retains in-frame clones only, with some absent. The table has over 95,000 clones, more than 85% seen once. The material sequenced was peripheral blood, taken on day 0 of AZD1222 vaccination. These receptors all stem from an adult in good health. The CDR3 runs from the conserved cysteine through the conserved F or W. The order of the fields is D gene, V gene, clone size, J gene, CDR3 protein, CDR3 DNA. D genes are given only for firm matches. Size tells how often a clone was seen (once, few, many) or the class of an expanded clone, and some rows leave it out.

>NA|TRBV15|NA|TRBJ2-4
CATSRDTGGGGDIQYF
TGTGCCACCAGCAGAGATACTGGTGGAGGGGGGGACATTCAGTACTTC
>TRBD2|TRBV30|NA|TRBJ2-1
CAWGGGLALNEQFF
TGTGCCTGGGGTGGGGGACTAGCCCTCAATGAGCAGTTCTTC
>TRBD1|TRBV10-3|NA|TRBJ2-3
CAISVSGQGGFVADTQYF
TGTGCCATCAGTGTATCTGGACAGGGTGGATTTGTTGCAGATACGCAGTATTTT
>NA|TRBV3-1/TRBV3-2|NA|TRBJ1-5
CASSRGKQPQHF
TGTGCCAGCAGCCGAGGGAAGCAGCCCCAGCATTTT
>NA|TRBV9|once|TRBJ1-4
CASSVGLATNEKLFF
TGTGCCAGCAGCGTAGGGCTGGCAACTAATGAAAAACTGTTTTTT
>TRBD1|TRBV27|NA|TRBJ1-2
CASRGQGHYGYTF
TGTGCCAGCAGGGGACAGGGCCACTATGGCTACACCTTC
>NA|TRBV29-1|NA|TRBJ2-5
CSDRKALRQETQYF
TGCAGCGACCGAAAAGCGCTCCGTCAAGAGACCCAGTACTTC
>NA|TRBV5-5|few|TRBJ1-1
CASSLASVNTEAFF
TGTGCCAGCAGCTTGGCCAGTGTGAACACTGAAGCTTTCTTT
>NA|TRBV5-1|NA|TRBJ1-1
CASSPGQSMNTEAFF
TGCGCCAGCAGCCCCGGACAGAGTATGAACACTGAAGCTTTCTTT
>NA|TRBV5-4|NA|TRBJ2-5
CASSSTGRVETQYF
TGTGCCAGCAGCTCGACAGGACGAGTAGAGACCCAGTACTTC
>NA|TRBV7-8|NA|TRBJ1-5
CASRFDRTSNQPQHF
TGTGCCAGCAGATTCGACAGGACCAGCAATCAGCCCCAGCATTTT
>TRBD2|TRBV4-3|NA|TRBJ2-7
CASSQDSGGPTEQYF
TGCGCCAGCAGCCAAGATAGCGGGGGCCCTACCGAGCAGTACTTC
>TRBD1|TRBV6-5|NA|TRBJ1-4
CASRTTGVGEKLFF
TGTGCCAGCAGAACGACAGGGGTTGGTGAAAAACTGTTTTTT
>NA|TRBV29-1|NA|TRBJ2-1
CSARGTGNYEQFF
TGCAGCGCCCGAGGGACGGGGAATTATGAGCAGTTCTTC
>NA|TRBV11-3|NA|TRBJ2-7
CASSLAGRGYEQYF
TGTGCCAGCAGCTTAGCTGGCAGGGGATACGAGCAGTACTTC
>TRBD1|TRBV5-1|NA|TRBJ2-1
CASSKKGQGPYNEQFF
TGCGCCAGCAGCAAAAAGGGACAGGGGCCCTACAATGAGCAGTTCTTC
>TRBD2|TRBV5-5|NA|TRBJ2-3
CASSLPSGGAVDTQYF
TGTGCCAGCAGCCTCCCTAGCGGGGGGGCCGTTGATACGCAGTATTTT
>TRBD2|TRBV14|NA|TRBJ2-1
CASSQPGLAASVGEQFF
TGTGCCAGCAGCCAACCAGGACTAGCCGCATCGGTGGGTGAGCAGTTCTTC
>NA|TRBV6-5|NA|TRBJ1-3
CASRRDQNTIYF
TGTGCCAGCAGGCGTGATCAAAACACCATATATTTT
>NA|TRBV5-1|NA|TRBJ2-3
CASSFSFTDTQYF
TGCGCCAGCAGCTTTTCCTTCACAGATACGCAGTATTTT
>NA|TRBV28|few|TRBJ1-1
CASSLSPGQENTEAFF
TGTGCCAGCAGTCTTTCCCCGGGGCAGGAAAACACTGAAGCTTTCTTT
>NA|TRBV6-5|NA|TRBJ1-1
CASSSTGRMNTEAFF
TGTGCCAGCAGTTCGACCGGGAGGATGAACACTGAAGCTTTCTTT
>TRBD2|TRBV6-5|NA|TRBJ2-1
CASSYYTSGDYNEQFF
TGTGCCAGCAGTTACTATACTAGCGGGGACTACAATGAGCAGTTCTTC
>NA|TRBV9|NA|TRBJ1-3
CASSVEGNSGNTIYF
TGTGCCAGCAGCGTAGAGGGGAACTCTGGAAACACCATATATTTT
>TRBD2|TRBV9|NA|TRBJ2-1
CASSVLAGGAEQFF
TGTGCCAGCAGCGTCTTAGCGGGGGGGGCTGAGCAGTTCTTC
>NA|TRBV3-1/TRBV3-2|NA|TRBJ1-5
CASSLGGASGQPQHF
TGTGCCAGCAGCCTGGGAGGGGCCTCGGGGCAGCCCCAGCATTTT
>NA|TRBV28|NA|TRBJ1-1
CASSLLGMEAFF
TGTGCCAGCAGTTTACTGGGTATGGAAGCTTTCTTT
>NA|TRBV2|once|TRBJ2-4
CASNHLDLAKNIQYF
TGTGCCAGCAACCACCTTGACCTAGCTAAAAACATTCAGTACTTC
>NA|TRBV15|NA|TRBJ2-2
CATSTTFGARTGELFF
TGTGCCACCAGCACCACCTTTGGGGCCCGGACCGGGGAGCTGTTTTTT
>TRBD2|TRBV5-1|NA|TRBJ2-7
CASSLGTSGRYEQYF
TGCGCCAGCAGCTTAGGTACTAGCGGAAGGTACGAGCAGTACTTC
>NA|TRBV4-2|NA|TRBJ1-5
CASSQDSGRSSNQPQHF
TGTGCCAGCAGCCAAGACTCGGGGAGAAGTAGCAATCAGCCCCAGCATTTT
>NA|TRBV24-1|NA|TRBJ1-5
CATSDNKGVSNQPQHF
TGTGCCACCAGTGATAACAAGGGGGTTAGCAATCAGCCCCAGCATTTT
>TRBD2|TRBV9|NA|TRBJ2-3
CASSPEAGGSTDTQYF
TGTGCCAGCAGCCCTGAAGCGGGGGGGTCCACAGATACGCAGTATTTT
>NA|TRBV7-9|NA|TRBJ1-2
CASSSIPRGQDSYGYTF
TGTGCCAGCAGCTCCATCCCTAGAGGGCAGGATTCCTATGGCTACACCTTC
>NA|TRBV7-9|NA|TRBJ1-3
CASSLGQGSGGTIYF
TGTGCCAGCAGCTTAGGTCAGGGCTCGGGCGGCACCATATATTTT
>NA|TRBV7-2|NA|TRBJ2-3
CASSPKGGGAGRTDTQYF
TGTGCCAGCAGCCCCAAGGGTGGGGGAGCGGGTCGCACAGATACGCAGTATTTT
>TRBD1|TRBV15|NA|TRBJ1-5
CATSSKDRVYQPQHF
TGTGCCACCAGCAGCAAGGACAGGGTCTATCAGCCCCAGCATTTT
>NA|TRBV12-3/TRBV12-4|NA|TRBJ2-5
CASSFLGETQYF
TGTGCCAGCAGTTTTTTGGGAGAGACCCAGTACTTC
>NA|TRBV5-4|NA|TRBJ2-1
CASSFDTGEQFF
TGTGCCAGCAGCTTTGATACAGGAGAGCAGTTCTTC
>NA|TRBV30|NA|TRBJ2-1
CAWRRGGYNEQFF
TGTGCCTGGAGGAGGGGAGGTTACAATGAGCAGTTCTTC
>NA|TRBV7-2|NA|TRBJ2-7
CASSLASTGFVEQYF
TGTGCCAGCAGCTTAGCGAGTACAGGGTTCGTCGAGCAGTACTTC
>TRBD1|TRBV6-5|NA|TRBJ2-5
CASGGTGGLETQYF
TGTGCCAGCGGCGGGACAGGGGGCTTGGAGACCCAGTACTTC
>TRBD1|TRBV7-3|NA|TRBJ2-5
CASSLTGTGVETQYF
TGTGCCAGCAGCTTAACGGGGACAGGGGTAGAGACCCAGTACTTC
>TRBD1|TRBV11-3|NA|TRBJ1-5
CASSPKGQARHF
TGTGCCAGCAGCCCTAAGGGACAGGCCAGGCATTTT
>TRBD1|TRBV19|NA|TRBJ2-7
CASSPGTGGKYEQYF
TGTGCCAGTAGTCCCGGGACAGGGGGCAAATACGAGCAGTACTTC
>NA|TRBV6-2/TRBV6-3|once|TRBJ1-3
CASSYGGAGNTIYF
TGTGCCAGCAGTTACGGCGGAGCTGGAAACACCATATATTTT
>NA|TRBV20-1|NA|TRBJ1-6
CSASLDRNNSPLHF
TGCAGTGCTAGTCTGGACAGAAATAATTCACCCCTCCACTTT
>NA|TRBV23-1|NA|TRBJ1-5
CASSQSPHPNQPQHF
TGCGCCAGCAGTCAATCCCCACACCCCAATCAGCCCCAGCATTTT
>NA|TRBV25-1|NA|TRBJ1-1
CASSDKGEAFF
TGTGCCAGCAGTGATAAGGGTGAAGCTTTCTTT
>NA|TRBV7-2|NA|TRBJ1-3
CASSWGTGNTIYF
TGTGCCAGCAGCTGGGGGACGGGAAACACCATATATTTT
>NA|TRBV5-6|NA|TRBJ2-7
CASSLEGSSYEQYF
TGTGCCAGCAGCTTGGAGGGTTCCTCCTACGAGCAGTACTTC
>TRBD2|TRBV20-1|NA|TRBJ2-5
CSASLGSGGWETQYF
TGCAGTGCTAGTCTCGGTAGCGGGGGTTGGGAGACCCAGTACTTC
>NA|TRBV5-1|NA|TRBJ1-1
CASSLDGTEAFF
TGCGCCAGCAGCTTGGACGGAACTGAAGCTTTCTTT